The 20 T cell receptor beta chains presented below share a single source sample, sequenced in a study of blood T cell repertoires in COVID-19. Data came from immunoSEQ multiplex PCR; TCRdb stores just in-frame clones and leaves some out. The table has about 200,000 clones, about nine tenths seen once. The sequenced material came from PBMCs or T cells enriched from blood (not recorded which). The receptors originated from a woman in her 30s who had recovered from COVID-19.

V is TRBV6-6 and J is TRBJ1-6; 7 bases align to TRBD1. This CDR3 region has 15 residues. Germline loops: CDR1 MNHNY, CDR2 SVGAGI (reference sequence). The V and J ends lost 4 bases and 7 bases, in that order; junction bases with no gene match: 7. CDR3 nucleotide sequence: TGTGCCAGCAGTTCGACAGGGTTGAGAAATTCACCCCTCCACTTT. Translated, it gives CASSSTGLRNSPLHF.

This rearrangement joins TRBV5-6 to TRBJ2-1; TRBD1 agrees at 7 bases. CDR1 and CDR2 from the germline V gene are SGHDT and YYEEEE. Unmatched junction bases numbered 1, after V lost 0 bases and J lost 4 bases. The CDR3 extends over 14 amino acids. The CDR3 bases are TGTGCCAGCAGCTTGGGGACAGGTTACAATGAGCAGTTCTTC. This gives the protein CASSLGTGYNEQFF.

With respect to this clone: At the DNA level, this CDR3 is encoded by other sequences in the same sample as well. The CDR3 protein is CASSRDSYYGYTF. In nucleotides, the CDR3 is TGTGCCAGCAGTCGGGACAGTTATTATGGCTACACCTTC. The chain combines TRBV13 with TRBJ1-2; 7 bases agree with TRBD1. This CDR3 is 13 amino acids long. J was trimmed by 5 bases and V by 6 bases; bases with no gene match: 6. Germline CDR1 and CDR2: PRHDT and FYEKMQ (reference sequence).

This sequence joins TRBV5-1 and TRBJ2-2; TRBD2 agrees at 12 bases. After removal of 2 bases from V and 7 bases from J, the junction contained 3 bases not matched to a gene. This CDR3 is 15 amino acids long. Germline loops: CDR1 SGHRS, CDR2 YFSETQ. The DNA of the CDR3 is TGCGCCAGCAGCTTCCGGACTAGCGGGGACGGGGAGCTGTTTTTT. Amino acid sequence: CASSFRTSGDGELFF.

V and J are TRBV27 and TRBJ1-5; 9 nucleotides line up with TRBD1. Germline V CDR1 and CDR2: MNHEY, SMNVEV (reference sequence). This CDR3 contains 18 residues. After removal of 3 bases from V and 2 bases from J, the junction contained 11 bases not matched to a gene. The DNA for the CDR3 is TGTGCCAGCAGTTTGGCAGATTTAAGGACAGGGGGCAATCAGCCCCAGCATTTT. This translates into CASSLADLRTGGNQPQHF.

The chain recombines TRBV19 with TRBJ1-5; D gene unclear. The germline V gene has CDR1 LNHDA and CDR2 SQIVND (reference sequence). The V gene lost 4 bases and the J gene lost 1 base, with 5 bases spanning the gap. The CDR3 has 13 amino acids. The CDR3 nucleotides are TGTGCCAGTAGTACGACAAGCAATCAGCCCCAGCATTTT. The encoded protein is CASSTTSNQPQHF.

The rearrangement links TRBV5-6 to TRBJ2-6; D is possibly TRBD1 (6 bases). The CDR3 loop spans 17 amino acids. CDR1 and CDR2 from the germline V gene are SGHDT and YYEEEE. Trimming cost V 4 bases and J 0 bases, with 14 bases left between them. This chain's CDR3 is CASSVGQPYSGANVLTF. The DNA for the CDR3 is TGTGCCAGCAGCGTTGGACAGCCATACTCTGGGGCCAACGTCCTGACTTTC.

The V and J genes are TRBV6-1 and TRBJ1-5, with D tentatively TRBD1 (5 bases). Deletions cut 2 bases from V and 6 bases from J, with 17 bases between. The CDR3 totals 16 residues. The germline V gene has CDR1 MNHNS and CDR2 SASEGT. The CDR3 DNA sequence: TGTGCCAGCAGTGAAAGAGCCAGGGCAGGGTTTCAGCCCCAGCATTTT. Translation: CASSERARAGFQPQHF.

The chain carries TRBV3-1 (or the pseudogene TRBV3-2) and TRBJ2-3; 7 bases match TRBD1. V lost 4 bases to trimming and J lost 8 bases; unmatched junction nucleotides: 15. The CDR3 is 16 residues long. Germline assignment: CDR1 LGHDT and CDR2 YNNKEL (reference sequence). CDR3 sequence (DNA): TGTGCCAGCAGCCCGCATGGGACAGTACTTGTTGGTACGCAGTATTTT. Translation gives CASSPHGTVLVGTQYF.

V usage is TRBV20-1 and J usage is TRBJ1-2; possible D gene TRBD1, 5 bases. The ends were cut back, 0 bases at V and 13 bases at J, with 9 bases in the middle. This CDR3 is 10 amino acids long. Germline assignment: CDR1 DFQATT and CDR2 SNEGSKA (reference sequence). This CDR3 reads CSARDIGGTF. The DNA of the CDR3 is TGCAGTGCTAGAGATATCGGGGGCACCTTC.

J is TRBJ2-7 and V is TRBV27; 12 positions agree with TRBD1. CDR1 MNHEY and CDR2 SMNVEV come from the germline V gene (reference sequence). The V gene end was trimmed by 5 bases and the J gene end by 7 bases; junction bases not matched to a gene: 6. The CDR3 covers 14 residues. DNA of the CDR3: TGTGCCAGCAGTCCCGGGACAGGGGGCCGGGAGCAGTACTTC. It codes for CASSPGTGGREQYF.

CDR3 in amino acids: CASSWTGTGVEKLFF. DNA for the CDR3: TGTGCCAGCAGTTGGACCGGGACAGGGGTCGAAAAACTGTTTTTT. The rearrangement uses TRBV6-5 and TRBJ1-4; 10 nucleotides line up with TRBD1. Germline V lookup: CDR1 MNHEY, CDR2 SVGAGI. V shed 4 bases, J shed 8 bases, and the junction held 7 bases outside the gene matches. The CDR3 has 15 amino acids.

The rearrangement uses TRBV24-1 and TRBJ1-1; possibly TRBD1 for D (5 bases). CDR3 length: 19 residues. Trimming removed 2 bases at V and 1 base at J, with 22 bases between. CDR1 and CDR2 from the germline V gene are KGHDR and SFDVKD. CDR3 sequence reads: CATSDSLGGGVLKNTEAFF. Written as DNA, the CDR3 is TGTGCCACCAGTGATTCCCTCGGCGGGGGAGTGCTTAAGAACACTGAAGCTTTCTTT.

This chain connects TRBV4-2 to TRBJ1-5, with D possibly being TRBD1 (5 bases). This CDR3 region has 16 residues. Trimming took 4 bases from V and 4 from J, leaving 17 bases between them. From germline, CDR1 is LGHNA and CDR2 YNFKEQ. CDR3 loop: CASSPPRRGGNQPQHF. The CDR3 DNA reads TGTGCCAGCAGCCCCCCCCGAAGGGGAGGGAATCAGCCCCAGCATTTT.

The chain is built from TRBV7-2 and TRBJ2-1, with TRBD1 matching over 10 bases. Trimming removed 3 bases from V and 3 bases from J; junction bases left unmatched: 11. Germline V CDR1 and CDR2: SGHTA, FQGNSA. This CDR3 is 18 amino acids long. The CDR3 DNA reads as TGTGCCAGCAGCTTCCACTTACGCCGGGACAGGGGCTACAATGAGCAGTTCTTC. Its translation: CASSFHLRRDRGYNEQFF.

J is TRBJ2-2 and V is TRBV5-1; tentatively, D is TRBD1 (5 bases). Trimming took 1 base from V and 3 from J, leaving 16 bases between them. The germline gives CDR1 SGHRS, CDR2 YFSETQ. This CDR3 is 17 amino acids long. CDR3: CASSLMARAWDTGELFF. For the CDR3, the DNA is TGCGCCAGCAGCTTGATGGCCAGGGCGTGGGACACCGGGGAGCTGTTTTTT.

This chain uses TRBV5-6 with TRBJ1-4, with 7 bases identical to TRBD1. Per germline, CDR1 SGHDT and CDR2 YYEEEE. Unmatched junction bases numbered 8, after V lost 4 bases and J lost 5 bases. The CDR3 is 15 residues long. This CDR3 is CASSGPGQLNEKLFF. In DNA form, the CDR3 reads TGTGCCAGCAGCGGGCCGGGACAGCTCAATGAAAAACTGTTTTTT. Together with reference TRBV5-6 and TRBJ1-4, the CDR3 gives the full variable domain: DAGVTQSPTHLIKTRGQQVTLRCSPKSGHDTVSWYQQALGQGPQFIFQYYEEEERQRGNFPDRFSGHQFPNYSSELNVNALLLGDSALYLCASSGPGQLNEKLFFGSGTQLSVL.

The chain combines TRBV18 with TRBJ1-1; no reliable D call. Trimming shortened V by 3 bases and J by 1 base, and 12 bases separated the two germline ends. CDR1 is KGHSH and CDR2 is LQKENI in the germline V gene. This CDR3 has 15 residues. The CDR3 bases are TGTGCCAGCTCACCCACTCGGGAGCCGAACACTGAAGCTTTCTTT. This sequence encodes CASSPTREPNTEAFF.

This clone showed up just a few times. The chain links TRBV3-1 (or the pseudogene TRBV3-2) to TRBJ1-1; 11 bases map to TRBD1. In germline, CDR1 is LGHDT, CDR2 YNNKEL (reference sequence). Trimming at V came to 3 bases and at J to 11 bases, leaving 8 bases not matched to a gene. The CDR3 has 14 residues. CDR3 DNA sequence: TGTGCCAGCAGCCAGCCGGACAGGGGGCGAGGTGCTTTCTTT. This sequence encodes CASSQPDRGRGAFF.

The chain carries TRBV7-3 and TRBJ2-7; D is perhaps TRBD1 (6 bases). The V end lost 6 bases, the J end lost 3 bases, and 15 bases lay between the germline ends. Looked up from germline, CDR1 is SGHTA and CDR2 is FQGTGA. The length of the CDR3 is 14 residues. This CDR3 is CASSSGQTYYEQYF. The CDR3 nucleotides read TGTGCCAGCAGTTCTGGACAGACCTACTACGAGCAGTACTTC.